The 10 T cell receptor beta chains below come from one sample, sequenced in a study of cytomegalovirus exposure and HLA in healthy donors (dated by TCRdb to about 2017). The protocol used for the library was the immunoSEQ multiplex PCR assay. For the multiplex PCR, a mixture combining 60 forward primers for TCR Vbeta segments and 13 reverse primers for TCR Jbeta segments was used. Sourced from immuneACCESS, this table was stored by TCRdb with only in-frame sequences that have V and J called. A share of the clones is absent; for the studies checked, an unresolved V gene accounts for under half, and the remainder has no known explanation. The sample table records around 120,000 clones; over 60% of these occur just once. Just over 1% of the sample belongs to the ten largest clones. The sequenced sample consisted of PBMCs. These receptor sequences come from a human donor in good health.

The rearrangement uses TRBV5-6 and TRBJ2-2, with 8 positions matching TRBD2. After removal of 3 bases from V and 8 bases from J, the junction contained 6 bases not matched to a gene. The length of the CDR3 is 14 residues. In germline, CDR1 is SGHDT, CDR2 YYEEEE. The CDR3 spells CASSWRLARGELFF. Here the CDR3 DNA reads TGTGCCAGCAGCTGGCGACTAGCGCGTGGGGAGCTGTTTTTT.

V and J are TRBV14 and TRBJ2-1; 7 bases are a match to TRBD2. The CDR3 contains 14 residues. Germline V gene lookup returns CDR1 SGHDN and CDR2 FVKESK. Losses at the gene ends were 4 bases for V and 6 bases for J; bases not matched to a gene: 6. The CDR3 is CASSRRGGGNEQFF. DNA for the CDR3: TGTGCCAGCAGCCGTCGCGGCGGGGGCAATGAGCAGTTCTTC. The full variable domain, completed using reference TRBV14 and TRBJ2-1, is EAGVTQFPSHSVIEKGQTVTLRCDPISGHDNLYWYRRVMGKEIKFLLHFVKESKQDESGMPNNRFLAERTGGTYSTLKVQPAELEDSGVYFCASSRRGGGNEQFFGPGTRLTVL.

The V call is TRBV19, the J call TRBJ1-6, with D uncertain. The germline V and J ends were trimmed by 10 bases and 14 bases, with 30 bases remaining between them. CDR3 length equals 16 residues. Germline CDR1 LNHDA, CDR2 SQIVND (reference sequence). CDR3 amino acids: CATSASSQRRPSTLHF. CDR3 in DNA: TGTGCCACTTCAGCCTCGTCACAGAGACGACCTTCCACCCTCCACTTT.

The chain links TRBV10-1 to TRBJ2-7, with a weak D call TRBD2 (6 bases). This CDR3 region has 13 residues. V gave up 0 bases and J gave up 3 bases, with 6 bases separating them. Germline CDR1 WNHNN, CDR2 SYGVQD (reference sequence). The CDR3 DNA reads TGCGCCAGCAGTGAGTCGCGGGGCTACGAGCAGTACTTC. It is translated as CASSESRGYEQYF.

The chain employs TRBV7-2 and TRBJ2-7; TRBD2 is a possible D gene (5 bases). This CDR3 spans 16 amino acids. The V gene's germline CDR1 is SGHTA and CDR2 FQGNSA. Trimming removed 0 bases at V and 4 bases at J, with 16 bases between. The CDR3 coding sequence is TGTGCCAGCAGCTTAGCGGAGGCCAGGCATTTTTACGAGCAGTACTTC. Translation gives CASSLAEARHFYEQYF. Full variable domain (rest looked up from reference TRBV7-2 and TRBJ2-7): GAGVSQSPSNKVTEKGKDVELRCDPISGHTALYWYRQSLGQGLEFLIYFQGNSAPDKSGLPSDRFSAERTGGSVSTLTIQRTQQEDSAVYLCASSLAEARHFYEQYFGPGTRLTVT.

In nucleotides, the CDR3 is TGTGCCAGCAGCTTGTTGACACCCGGGGAGCTGTTTTTT. This encodes CASSLLTPGELFF. This sequence joins TRBV5-8 and TRBJ2-2; D unresolved. The V gene lost 1 base and the J gene lost 6 bases, with 7 bases spanning the gap. Germline-derived CDR1 and CDR2 are SGHTS and YDEGEE. The CDR3 is 13 residues long. The complete variable domain, with remaining parts taken from reference TRBV5-8 and TRBJ2-2, reads EAGVTQSPTHLIKTRGQQATLRCSPISGHTSVYWYQQALGLGLQFLLWYDEGEERNRGNFPPRFSGRQFPNYSSELNVNALELEDSALYLCASSLLTPGELFFGEGSRLTVL.

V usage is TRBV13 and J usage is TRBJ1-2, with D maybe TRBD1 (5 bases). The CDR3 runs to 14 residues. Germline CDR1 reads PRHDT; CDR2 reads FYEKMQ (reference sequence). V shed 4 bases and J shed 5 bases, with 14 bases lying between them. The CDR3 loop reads CASSSTRGSYGYTF. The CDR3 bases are TGTGCCAGCAGCTCGACACGGGGGAGTTATGGCTACACCTTC.

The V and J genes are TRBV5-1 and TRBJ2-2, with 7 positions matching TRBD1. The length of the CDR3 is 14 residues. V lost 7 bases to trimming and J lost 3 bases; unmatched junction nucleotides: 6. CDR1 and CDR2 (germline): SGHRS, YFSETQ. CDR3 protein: CASGRGQYTGELFF. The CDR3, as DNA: TGCGCCAGCGGTAGGGGGCAATACACCGGGGAGCTGTTTTTT.

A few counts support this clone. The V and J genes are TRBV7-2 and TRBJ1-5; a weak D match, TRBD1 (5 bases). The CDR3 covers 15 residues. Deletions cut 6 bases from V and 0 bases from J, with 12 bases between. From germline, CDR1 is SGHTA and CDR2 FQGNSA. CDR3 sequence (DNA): TGTGCCAGCAGTCCGGGCAGGGTTAGCAATCAGCCCCAGCATTTT. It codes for CASSPGRVSNQPQHF.

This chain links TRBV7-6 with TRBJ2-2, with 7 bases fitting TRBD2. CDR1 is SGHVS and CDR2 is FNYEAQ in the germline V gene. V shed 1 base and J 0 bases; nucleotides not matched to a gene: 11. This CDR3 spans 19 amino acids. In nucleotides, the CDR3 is TGTGCCAGCAGCTTAGAAGTCGCTGGGGCGGGGGCGAACACCGGGGAGCTGTTTTTT. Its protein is CASSLEVAGAGANTGELFF. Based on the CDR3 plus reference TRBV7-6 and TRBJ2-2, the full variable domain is GAGVSQSPRYKVTKRGQDVALRCDPISGHVSLYWYRQALGQGPEFLTYFNYEAQQDKSGLPNDRFSAERPEGSISTLTIQRTEQRDSAMYRCASSLEVAGAGANTGELFFGEGSRLTVL.